Listed below are T cell receptor beta chains from one sample, sequenced in a study of blood T cell repertoires in COVID-19. Generated by immunoSEQ multiplex PCR, the TCRdb table keeps only in-frame clones and is missing some. Of some 15,000 clones detected, about 89% appear once; the ten largest clones hold less than 4%. What was sequenced was peripheral blood. The receptors come from a human donor in a cohort sampled during active COVID-19. Both conserved end residues are part of each CDR3. D genes are given only for firm matches. The listing skips clone size in some rows; elsewhere it reads once, few, many or a size class.

v_call	clone_size	d_call	j_call	cdr3_nt	cdr3_aa
TRBV2	.	.	TRBJ2-1	TGTGCCAGCACCCCATCCTACAATGAGCAGTTCTTC	CASTPSYNEQFF
TRBV4-1	few	TRBD1	TRBJ1-3	TGCGCCAGCAGCCAAGAGGACAGGGTTGTTTCAGGCACCATATATTTT	CASSQEDRVVSGTIYF
TRBV7-3	.	TRBD1	TRBJ2-7	TGTGCCAGCAGCCAATCCGGGACAGGCCGTTGGGAGCAGTACTTC	CASSQSGTGRWEQYF
TRBV18	.	.	TRBJ2-3	TGTGCCAGCTCACCACTGGGGGGAAACACAGATACGCAGTATTTT	CASSPLGGNTDTQYF
TRBV4-1	.	.	TRBJ2-7	TGCGCCAGCAGCCGAGCGACAGAGTACGAGCAGTACTTC	CASSRATEYEQYF
TRBV7-9	.	.	TRBJ2-3	TGTGCCAGCGTCCCCATCGGGGTATCCACAGATACGCAGTATTTT	CASVPIGVSTDTQYF
TRBV18	.	TRBD1	TRBJ1-4	TGTGCCAGCTCACCGGGACAGGGTGGAGAAAAACTGTTTTTT	CASSPGQGGEKLFF
TRBV18	.	TRBD2	TRBJ2-1	TGTGCCAGCTCACCTAGGACTAGCGAATCCAATGAGCAGTTCTTC	CASSPRTSESNEQFF
TRBV9	.	.	TRBJ2-5	TGTGCCAGCAGCGCTTCACAGGGGAGGGAGACCCAGTACTTC	CASSASQGRETQYF
TRBV5-6	.	.	TRBJ2-2	TGTGCCAGCAGCTTTCGCAGAAAGAACACCGGGGAGCTGTTTTTT	CASSFRRKNTGELFF
TRBV5-4	.	.	TRBJ2-2	TGTGCCAGCAGCTGGGGGGGACACTCCTCGAACACCGGGGAGCTGTTTTTT	CASSWGGHSSNTGELFF
TRBV27	medium-sized	TRBD1	TRBJ2-3	TGTGCCAGCAGCCACCGGGACAGCCGAGATACGCAGTATTTT	CASSHRDSRDTQYF
TRBV19	.	.	TRBJ1-1	TGTGCCAGTAGCAACCTAGAACACATGGAAGCTTTCTTT	CASSNLEHMEAFF
TRBV27	.	TRBD1	TRBJ1-4	TGTGCCAGCAGATCCGACAGGGGCAGGCGGAAACTGTTTTTT	CASRSDRGRRKLFF
TRBV18	.	.	TRBJ1-1	TGTGCCAGCTCACCACCCTCCAGGGGAGACACTGAAGCTTTCTTT	CASSPPSRGDTEAFF
TRBV19	.	TRBD1	TRBJ1-2	TGTGCCAGTAGTTCCGGGACAGGTTCCAGGGGCTACACCTTC	CASSSGTGSRGYTF
TRBV9	.	.	TRBJ1-2	TGTGCCAGCAGCGCGGGTATTGGGTTCGGCTACACCTTC	CASSAGIGFGYTF
TRBV3-1/TRBV3-2	.	TRBD1	TRBJ2-2	TGTGCCAGCAGCCACCACGACAGGGCCACCGGGGAGCTGTTTTTT	CASSHHDRATGELFF
TRBV21-1	.	.	TRBJ1-5	TGTGCCAGCAGCAAACATCCGCAGTTTGGTAGCAATCAGCCCCAGCATTTT	CASSKHPQFGSNQPQHF
TRBV15	.	TRBD1	TRBJ2-5	TGTGCCACCAGCAGAACCTCGGACAGGGGGCTAGAGACCCAGTACTTC	CATSRTSDRGLETQYF
TRBV7-2	.	TRBD1	TRBJ2-2	TGTGCCAGCAGCCTGGAACAGGGGGCTGGGGGGGAGCTGTTTTTT	CASSLEQGAGGELFF
TRBV15	.	TRBD1	TRBJ2-2	TGTGCCACCAGCAGAGTACCGGGACAGGGAACCGGGGAGCTGTTTTTT	CATSRVPGQGTGELFF
TRBV15	.	TRBD1	TRBJ2-7	TGTGCCACCAGCAGAGCCGGGACAGGGTTCAACGAGCAGTACTTC	CATSRAGTGFNEQYF
TRBV4-2	.	TRBD1	TRBJ2-5	TGTGCCAGCAGCCAAGTAGGGGTTGGACAGGGGGCAGAGACCCAGTACTTC	CASSQVGVGQGAETQYF
TRBV18	.	TRBD1	TRBJ1-4	TGTGCCAGCTCACCAACGGACAGGGGGGATGAAAAACTGTTTTTT	CASSPTDRGDEKLFF
TRBV6-6	.	.	TRBJ1-4	TGTGCCAGCAGGACCGGGACACTCGAAAAACTGTTTTTT	CASRTGTLEKLFF
TRBV19	.	TRBD2	TRBJ2-5	TGTGCCAGTACCGAAGCGGGGCGGGTTGAGACCCAGTACTTC	CASTEAGRVETQYF
TRBV5-1	.	.	TRBJ2-5	TGCGCCAGCAGCCCCGAGTGGGGGCGAAAGACCCAGTACTTC	CASSPEWGRKTQYF
TRBV3-1/TRBV3-2	.	TRBD2	TRBJ2-1	TGTGCCAGCAGCCCTCCACTAGCGGGGGGCTCGGGTGAGCAGTTCTTC	CASSPPLAGGSGEQFF
TRBV6-4	few	TRBD1	TRBJ2-1	TGTGCCAGCAGTCCAGGACAGGGTGTTGAGCAGTTCTTC	CASSPGQGVEQFF
TRBV5-1	.	TRBD1	TRBJ2-5	TGCGCCAGCAGAACGGGACAGATAGAGACCCAGTACTTC	CASRTGQIETQYF
TRBV2	.	.	TRBJ1-1	TGTGCCAGCAGCCGGGACGGGGGATACGCTGAAGCTTTCTTT	CASSRDGGYAEAFF
TRBV27	.	.	TRBJ1-1	TGTGCCAGCAGAAACAGGGAAGGGGGCACTGAAGCTTTCTTT	CASRNREGGTEAFF
TRBV10-3	.	.	TRBJ2-6	TGTGCCATCAGTGGGGAGACAGGTCGACCTTTCTCTGGGGCCAACGTCCTGACTTTC	CAISGETGRPFSGANVLTF
TRBV27	few	TRBD1	TRBJ2-7	TGTGCCAGCGGCATCAGACAGGGGTTAGGCTACGAGCAGTACTTC	CASGIRQGLGYEQYF
TRBV6-1	.	.	TRBJ1-5	TGTGCCAGCAGTGAAGCTGGGTGGTACCCTCAAGGGAGTCAGCCCCAGCATTTT	CASSEAGWYPQGSQPQHF
TRBV19	.	TRBD1	TRBJ1-1	TGTGCCAGTAAAAGATACGTGGGACAGTCGAACACTGAAGCTTTCTTT	CASKRYVGQSNTEAFF
TRBV2	.	TRBD1	TRBJ2-3	TGTGCCAGCAGATCCGGGACAGGGGGAGTAGATACGCAGTATTTT	CASRSGTGGVDTQYF
TRBV5-1	.	.	TRBJ2-4	TGCGCCAGCAGCTTGGAGACACAAGCCATTCAGTACTTC	CASSLETQAIQYF
TRBV2	.	.	TRBJ1-2	TGTGCCAGCAGTGTTTCGGGGTATGGCTACACCTTC	CASSVSGYGYTF
TRBV6-1	.	TRBD1	TRBJ1-6	TGTGCCAGCAGTGAGCCGGGACAGAGATATAATTCACCCCTCCACTTT	CASSEPGQRYNSPLHF
TRBV7-8	.	TRBD1	TRBJ1-2	TGTGCCAGCAGCCCAGCTAGGGCAGGGGGCGGCTATGGCTACACCTTC	CASSPARAGGGYGYTF
TRBV7-9	.	TRBD2	TRBJ2-7	TGTGCCAGCAGCTTAGTGGGTAGCGGGAGCTACGAGCAGTACTTC	CASSLVGSGSYEQYF
TRBV27	.	.	TRBJ2-5	TGTGCCAGCAGTCCCAGCGCCCCCCAAGAGACCCAGTACTTC	CASSPSAPQETQYF
TRBV5-4	few	.	TRBJ1-5	TGTGCCAGCAGCTTGGGGGGGCAGCCCGATCAGCCCCAGCATTTT	CASSLGGQPDQPQHF